In this sample, the clone carrying this TCR beta chain turned up many times. V shed 2 bases, J shed 4 bases, and the junction held 7 bases outside the gene matches. This CDR3 contains 15 residues. Germline loops: CDR1 MNHEY, CDR2 SVGAGI. This sample is part of a study of CD8+CD57+ T cells in acquired aplastic anemia. Overall study: The mean DNA yield obtained from sorted CD4+ and CD8+ cells came to approximately 3.2 ug.

Genomic DNA templated the TCR beta VDJ and CDR3 profiling. TCRdb used MiXCR to reprocess the reads, holding one entry per CDR3 protein. The sample includes 200,000 to 250,000 distinct CDR3 sequences, around 60% seen only once; the top ten take around 32%. V gene TRBV6-5 combines with J gene TRBJ1-1; 7 nucleotides line up with TRBD1. This sequence was found in a human donor in good health. The sequenced sample was sorted CD4+, CD8+, or CD8+CD57+ T cells (not recorded which) from PBMCs. The CDR3 DNA sequence: TGTGCCAGCAGTTACGCGGTCGCAGGGGGCACTGAAGCTTTCTTT. This translates into CASSYAVAGGTEAFF.